These T cell receptor beta chains were read from a single sample in a study of OX40 agonist ivuxolimab in advanced cancers. This table comes from immunoSEQ multiplex PCR, and its TCRdb copy is limited to in-frame clones, with some not included. The data contain more than 80,000 clones, around 94% of them singletons. The sample in question was CD4+ or CD8+ T cells sorted from blood, obtained in a trial of the OX40 agonist ivuxolimab. Receptors originate from an adult with an advanced solid tumor such as melanoma, head and neck, liver or kidney cancer. CDR3s include the opening cysteine and the closing phenylalanine or tryptophan. D genes are given only for firm matches. Size is stated for part of the rows, as once, few or many counts, or as a class when the clone is expanded.

clone_size,j_call,cdr3_length,v_call,d_call,cdr3_aa,cdr3_nt
-,TRBJ2-1,15,TRBV7-3,-,CASSPLGAAYNEQFF,TGTGCCAGCAGCCCTCTAGGAGCCGCCTACAATGAGCAGTTCTTC
-,TRBJ2-1,15,TRBV5-1,-,CASSLNQGRHNEQFF,TGCGCCAGCAGCTTAAACCAGGGGAGGCATAATGAGCAGTTCTTC
once,TRBJ2-5,18,TRBV2,TRBD2,CASSEILLTSAIQETQYF,TGTGCCAGCAGTGAAATTCTCTTGACTAGCGCCATACAAGAGACCCAGTACTTC
once,TRBJ1-2,14,TRBV6-5,-,CASSYSPAGNGYTF,TGTGCCAGCAGTTACTCTCCGGCAGGGAATGGCTACACCTTC
-,TRBJ2-3,15,TRBV19,-,CASSIGAGYTDTQYF,TGTGCCAGTAGTATAGGTGCAGGGTACACAGATACGCAGTATTTT
-,TRBJ1-5,15,TRBV4-1,-,CASSQVGDSNQPQHF,TGCGCCAGCAGCCAAGTCGGGGATAGCAATCAGCCCCAGCATTTT
-,TRBJ1-5,13,TRBV6-6,-,CASSSVQGQPQHF,TGTGCCAGCAGTTCCGTCCAGGGTCAGCCCCAGCATTTT
-,TRBJ2-7,14,TRBV7-6,-,CASSLGLAAYEQYF,TGTGCCAGCAGCTTAGGCCTAGCAGCTTACGAGCAGTACTTC
-,TRBJ1-5,15,TRBV19,-,CASSIDGGGRQPQHF,TGTGCCAGTAGTATAGACGGCGGGGGACGCCAGCCCCAGCATTTT
-,TRBJ2-7,16,TRBV5-4,TRBD2,CASSSLLAGDSYEQYF,TGTGCCAGCAGCTCCCTCCTAGCGGGAGACTCCTACGAGCAGTACTTC
-,TRBJ1-4,15,TRBV2,TRBD1,CASIIQGEFDEKLFF,TGTGCCAGCATTATACAGGGGGAGTTCGATGAAAAACTGTTTTTT
-,TRBJ1-3,14,TRBV7-2,TRBD1,CASSLQGAGNTIYF,TGTGCCAGCAGCTTACAGGGGGCCGGAAACACCATATATTTT
-,TRBJ1-6,13,TRBV30,-,CASTDFGDSPLHF,TGTGCCTCGACAGATTTTGGCGATTCACCCCTCCACTTT
once,TRBJ2-7,13,TRBV5-1,TRBD1,CASSLGQNYEQYF,TGCGCCAGCAGCCTGGGACAGAACTACGAGCAGTACTTC
-,TRBJ1-2,14,TRBV27,TRBD1,CASSLGQGAEGYTF,TGTGCCAGCAGTTTAGGGCAGGGGGCGGAAGGCTACACCTTC
-,TRBJ2-1,15,TRBV7-6,-,CASSLAPGGSNEQFF,TGTGCCAGCAGCTTAGCGCCGGGTGGGAGTAATGAGCAGTTCTTC
-,TRBJ2-3,13,TRBV11-2,-,CASSLESTDTQYF,TGTGCCAGCAGCTTAGAAAGCACAGATACGCAGTATTTT
-,TRBJ1-3,17,TRBV12-5,-,CASGLPGGFSSGNTIYF,TGTGCTAGTGGTTTGCCCGGGGGCTTTAGCTCTGGAAACACCATATATTTT
-,TRBJ2-2,17,TRBV4-3,-,CASSQVLPLTLPGELFF,TGCGCCAGCAGCCAAGTCCTCCCGCTGACTCTTCCCGGGGAGCTGTTTTTT
-,TRBJ2-1,15,TRBV9,-,CASSVGDKAYNEQFF,TGTGCCAGCAGCGTAGGGGACAAGGCCTACAATGAGCAGTTCTTC
-,TRBJ2-1,13,TRBV25-1,-,CASSDPGYNEQFF,TGTGCCAGCAGTGATCCCGGGTACAATGAGCAGTTCTTC
-,TRBJ2-7,14,TRBV27,-,CASSPSLGPLEQYF,TGTGCCAGCTCCCCCTCCTTAGGACCGCTCGAGCAGTACTTC
-,TRBJ1-5,15,TRBV30,-,CAWSVGETGHQPQHF,TGTGCCTGGAGTGTAGGGGAAACAGGGCATCAGCCCCAGCATTTT
-,TRBJ2-3,16,TRBV13,-,CASSSGILESTDTQYF,TGTGCCAGCAGCTCAGGGATCCTTGAGAGCACAGATACGCAGTATTTT
once,TRBJ1-6,14,TRBV30,-,CAWSVVPYNSPLHF,TGTGCCTGGAGTGTAGTTCCCTATAATTCACCCCTCCACTTT
once,TRBJ2-3,14,TRBV6-6,-,CASIHRGGTDTQYF,TGTGCCAGCATCCACAGGGGGGGGACAGATACGCAGTATTTT
-,TRBJ1-4,13,TRBV27,-,CASSLVQGGKLFF,TGTGCCAGCAGTTTAGTCCAGGGAGGAAAACTGTTTTTT
few,TRBJ1-5,12,TRBV10-2,-,CASSEPYQPQHF,TGCGCCAGCAGTGAGCCCTATCAGCCCCAGCATTTT
-,TRBJ1-1,15,TRBV9,TRBD1,CASSVEGTGDTEAFF,TGTGCCAGCAGCGTAGAAGGGACAGGGGACACTGAAGCTTTCTTT
-,TRBJ1-2,15,TRBV5-8,-,CASSPHGSPPYGYTF,TGTGCCAGCAGCCCACACGGTTCTCCCCCTTATGGCTACACCTTC
-,TRBJ1-1,12,TRBV10-2,-,CASSDGDTEAFF,TGCGCCAGCAGTGATGGGGATACTGAAGCTTTCTTT
-,TRBJ2-7,14,TRBV5-1,-,CASSLGDGSYEQYF,TGCGCCAGCAGCTTGGGGGACGGCTCCTACGAGCAGTACTTC
-,TRBJ1-6,14,TRBV11-2,-,CASSRKGNNSPLHF,TGTGCCAGCAGCCGAAAGGGAAACAATTCACCCCTCCACTTT
-,TRBJ1-1,15,TRBV4-1,TRBD1,CASSQDQGAATEAFF,TGCGCCAGCAGCCAAGATCAGGGGGCGGCGACTGAAGCTTTCTTT
few,TRBJ1-2,12,TRBV7-9,-,CASSLGLNGYTF,TGTGCCAGCAGCTTAGGTTTAAATGGCTACACCTTC
-,TRBJ2-5,21,TRBV12-5,TRBD1,CASGLDPPETGTGGNGETQYF,TGTGCTAGTGGTTTGGACCCTCCCGAGACCGGGACAGGGGGTAATGGGGAGACCCAGTACTTC
-,TRBJ2-3,14,TRBV7-2,-,CASPGVLRPDTQYF,TGTGCCAGCCCGGGGGTCCTTCGACCAGATACGCAGTATTTT
-,TRBJ1-2,15,TRBV5-4,TRBD1,CASSLHGQGNYGYTF,TGTGCCAGCAGCCTTCATGGACAGGGTAACTATGGCTACACCTTC
-,TRBJ2-6,18,TRBV11-2,-,CASSFWPGPEGGANVLTF,TGTGCCAGCAGCTTTTGGCCAGGGCCCGAGGGAGGGGCCAACGTCCTGACTTTC
-,TRBJ2-2,13,TRBV9,-,CASSVDYTGELFF,TGTGCCAGCAGCGTAGATTACACCGGGGAGCTGTTTTTT
once,TRBJ2-7,14,TRBV4-1,TRBD1,CASSQEGQSYEQYF,TGCGCCAGCAGCCAAGAGGGACAGTCCTACGAGCAGTACTTC
-,TRBJ2-2,18,TRBV9,TRBD2,CASSAKPGLAENTGELFF,TGTGCCAGCAGCGCTAAACCGGGACTAGCGGAGAACACCGGGGAGCTGTTTTTT
-,TRBJ1-2,14,TRBV13,-,CATIESGGNYGYTF,TGTGCCACCATCGAGTCGGGGGGTAACTATGGCTACACCTTC
-,TRBJ1-1,13,TRBV7-6,-,CASSLAQGTEAFF,TGTGCCAGCAGCTTAGCGCAGGGGACTGAAGCTTTCTTT
once,TRBJ2-1,17,TRBV11-2,TRBD2,CASSLDRVLAEYNEQFF,TGTGCCAGCAGCTTAGATAGGGTACTAGCGGAATACAATGAGCAGTTCTTC
-,TRBJ2-5,14,TRBV11-2,TRBD2,CASSHWEGEETQYF,TGTGCCAGCAGCCACTGGGAGGGTGAAGAGACCCAGTACTTC
-,TRBJ2-3,15,TRBV27,-,CASSYRPWSTDTQYF,TGTGCCAGCAGTTACCGACCGTGGAGCACAGATACGCAGTATTTT
-,TRBJ2-2,15,TRBV27,TRBD2,CASRSVAGASGELFF,TGTGCCAGCAGGAGCGTAGCGGGGGCGAGCGGGGAGCTGTTTTTT
-,TRBJ2-7,13,TRBV14,TRBD2,CATRSGSSYEQYF,TGTGCCACCCGTAGCGGGAGCTCCTACGAGCAGTACTTC
-,TRBJ1-5,14,TRBV28,-,CASSFSLSNQPQHF,TGTGCCAGCAGTTTTAGTCTTAGCAATCAGCCCCAGCATTTT
once,TRBJ2-7,13,TRBV5-1,-,CASSFGLIYEQYF,TGCGCCAGCAGCTTTGGCCTTATCTACGAGCAGTACTTC
-,TRBJ1-3,15,TRBV4-3,-,CASSPSLPTGNTIYF,TGCGCCAGCAGCCCTAGTCTACCAACTGGAAACACCATATATTTT
-,TRBJ1-2,15,TRBV19,-,CASSHRTDLIYGYTF,TGTGCCAGTAGCCACCGGACAGATCTTATCTATGGCTACACCTTC
-,TRBJ2-7,12,TRBV10-2,-,CASRESGYEQYF,TGCGCCAGCAGGGAGAGCGGATACGAGCAGTACTTC
-,TRBJ2-5,14,TRBV28,-,CASSFRLAEETQYF,TGTGCCAGCAGTTTTCGCCTAGCCGAAGAGACCCAGTACTTC
-,TRBJ2-5,15,TRBV10-3,-,CAISESDAERETQYF,TGTGCCATCAGTGAAAGTGACGCCGAACGAGAGACCCAGTACTTC
once,TRBJ2-7,13,TRBV29-1,TRBD1,CSALGQDSYEQYF,TGCAGCGCCCTTGGACAGGACTCCTACGAGCAGTACTTC